The clone carrying this TCR beta chain was counted at least ten times. Its cognate antigen is unknown. CDR1 is SGHVS and CDR2 is FNYEAQ in the germline V gene. This CDR3 has 14 residues. Trimming took off 5 bases at V and 3 bases at J, with 14 bases between the two ends. The data originate from a study of neurological immune-mediated disorders. TCRdb reanalysed the 5' RACE reads using MiXCR and keeps one entry per CDR3 protein. The sample lists roughly 50,000 distinct CDR3 sequences; 10% were seen once. General study findings and limits: TCR-beta repertoires seemed private in all groups, with no expanded CDR3 amino acid sequences shared.

The sequencing sample was made of PBMCs. This clonotype was obtained from a man in his 70s with HTLV-1-associated myelopathy (HAM/TSP). The chain recombines TRBV7-6 with TRBJ2-7, with D unresolved. This CDR3 is CASSPGELYYEQYF. DNA for the CDR3: TGTGCCAGCAGCCCGGGCGAGCTCTACTACGAGCAGTACTTC.